This TCR beta chain was profiled in a study of blood T cell repertoires in COVID-19 (TCRdb year 2020). Notes on the research overall: Samples covering the acute and convalescent phases of COVID-19 were provided by collaborators in the United States, Italy and Spain. The prospective study material was composed of cDNA or gDNA derived from T cells, B-cell-depleted T cells, or PBMCs. Deeply sampled blood TCRbeta repertoires from subjects exposed to, actively infected with, or recovered from COVID-19 were included in the dataset. The repertoires were released in a freely available public database meant as a resource for research on the immune response to SARS-CoV-2. Samples were obtained from the ongoing ImmuneRACE study (first 160 participants) and from over a thousand subjects provided by 6 global collaborators. A de-identified subject ID, COVID-19 status, age in years and sex were almost always included in the sample metadata. HLA class I and class II types, where available, came from metadata supplied by the sample provider rather than from assay-based typing. The paper as a whole reports these results and caveats: Clinical and demographic metadata were provided uncurated, with the amount varying by source and participant.

TCRbeta CDR3 regions were amplified from genomic DNA using the immunoSEQ Assay, a bias-controlled multiplex PCR. The authors' pipeline ran thus. The number of nucleated cells in each sample was estimated by amplification of reference gene primers within the assay. To quantify the absolute abundance of each unique TCRbeta CDR3 rearrangement, sequence reads were collapsed and filtered. Productive Simpson clonality was computed per sample as the square root of Simpson's diversity index over productive rearrangements. TCRdb took this table from immuneACCESS and kept in-frame rearrangements with V and J called. Such tables lack part of the clones; where checked against another copy, unresolved V genes explain under half of the gap, and the rest is unexplained. That table gives V, J and clone size, and the DNA gave D and trimming. The sample has 200,000 to 250,000 clones on record, roughly 81% of them singletons. The ten most abundant clones make up 6% to 8% of the sample.

V is pared back by 0 bases and J by 0 bases, with 5 bases lying between the germline termini. The cysteine opens and the phenylalanine closes a CDR3 of 15 amino acids. This entry keeps only the CDR3 DNA: 45 bases, framed from base 1. Looking up the germline V gene (reference sequence) yields CDR1 LNHNV and CDR2 YYDKDF. In Seattle, one collaborating source enrolled patients while the infection was active and tracked those patients longitudinally over the course of disease. Collaborating institutions collected whole blood in K2EDTA tubes following their own protocols. For TCRbeta analysis, collaborators shipped samples as frozen whole blood, isolated PBMCs, or DNA extracted from either of those sample types. With regard to this clone: This receptor's antigen is unknown. Per-nucleotide qualities are absent, and no much larger clonotype sits a single base away. Other DNA sequences within the sample encode an identical CDR3.

The sequenced sample consisted of peripheral blood. The clonotype was recovered from a woman of 80 years or more with COVID-19, enrolled during active disease. The sequence joins TRBV15 to TRBJ1-4; the D gene remains uncertain. CDR3 region: CATSRDRATNEKLFF. The nucleotide sequence reads as follows: TGTGCCACCAGCAGAGATAGAGCAACTAATGAAAAACTGTTTTTT.